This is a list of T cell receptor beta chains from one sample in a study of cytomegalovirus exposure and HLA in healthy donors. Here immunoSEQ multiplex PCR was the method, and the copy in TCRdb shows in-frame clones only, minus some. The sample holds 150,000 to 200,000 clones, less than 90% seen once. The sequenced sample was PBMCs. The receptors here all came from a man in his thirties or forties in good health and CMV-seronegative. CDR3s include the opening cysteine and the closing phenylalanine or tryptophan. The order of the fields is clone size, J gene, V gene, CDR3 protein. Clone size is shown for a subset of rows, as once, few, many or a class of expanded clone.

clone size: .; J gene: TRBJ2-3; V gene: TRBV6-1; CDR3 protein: CASSAFRTPGDGTDTQYF
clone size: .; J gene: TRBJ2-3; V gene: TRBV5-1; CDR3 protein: CASSLETGHQGDTQYF
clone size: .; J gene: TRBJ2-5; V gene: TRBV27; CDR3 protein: CASSHLAGDAVETQYF
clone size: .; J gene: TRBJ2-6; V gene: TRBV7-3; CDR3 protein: CASRGLGANVLTF
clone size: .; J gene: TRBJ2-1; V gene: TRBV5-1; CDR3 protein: CASSLVPSGGPQEQFF
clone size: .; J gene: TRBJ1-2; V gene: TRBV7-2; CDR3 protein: CASSGGRGQGDGYTF
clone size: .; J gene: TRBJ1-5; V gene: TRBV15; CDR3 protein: CATSRDRDSLYQPQHF
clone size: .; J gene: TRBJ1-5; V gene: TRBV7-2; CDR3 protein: CASSPNSNQPQHF
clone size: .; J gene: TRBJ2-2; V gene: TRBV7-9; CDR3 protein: CASSLELGEARELFF
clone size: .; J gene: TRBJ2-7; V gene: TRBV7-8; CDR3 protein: CASSDPSRTSGTYEQYF
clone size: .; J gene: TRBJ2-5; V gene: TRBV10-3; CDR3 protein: CAISEGGSGETQYF
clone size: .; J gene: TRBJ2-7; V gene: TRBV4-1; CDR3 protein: CASSPVWAGSDEQYF
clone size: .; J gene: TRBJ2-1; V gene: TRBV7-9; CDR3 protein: CASSFGVGTGIYEQFF
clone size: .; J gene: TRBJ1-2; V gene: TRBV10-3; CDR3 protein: CAISDGRHYRYGYTF
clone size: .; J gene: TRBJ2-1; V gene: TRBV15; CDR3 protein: CATSRGTSGSDEQFF
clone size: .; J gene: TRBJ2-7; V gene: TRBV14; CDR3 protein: CASSQVGLADSYEQYF
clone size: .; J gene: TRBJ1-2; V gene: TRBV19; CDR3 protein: CASSIAGAGRGYTF
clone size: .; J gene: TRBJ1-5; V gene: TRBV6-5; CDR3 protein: CASRTGGSNQPQHF
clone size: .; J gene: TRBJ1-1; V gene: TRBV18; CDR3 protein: CASSPPRGMNTEAFF
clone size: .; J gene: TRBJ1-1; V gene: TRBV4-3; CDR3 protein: CASSRLTGDEAFF
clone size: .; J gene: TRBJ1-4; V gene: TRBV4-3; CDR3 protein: CASSQENPVGSNEKLFF
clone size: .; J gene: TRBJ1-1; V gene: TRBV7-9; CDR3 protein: CASRLNRAGGTEAFF
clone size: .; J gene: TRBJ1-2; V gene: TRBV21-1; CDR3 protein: CASSKGRQLYGYTF
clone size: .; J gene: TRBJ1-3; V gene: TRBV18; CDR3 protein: CASSPSAGRNGNTIYF
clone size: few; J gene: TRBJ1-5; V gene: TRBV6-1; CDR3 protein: CASSERPGYSNQPQHF
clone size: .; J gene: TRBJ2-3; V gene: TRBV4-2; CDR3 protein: CASMGQATDTQYF
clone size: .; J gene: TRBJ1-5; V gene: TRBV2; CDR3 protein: CASRAGQERSQPQHF
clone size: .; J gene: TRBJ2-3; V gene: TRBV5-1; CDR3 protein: CASSLMGAPTDTQYF
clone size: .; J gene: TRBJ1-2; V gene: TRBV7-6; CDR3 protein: CASSLASQGDGYTF
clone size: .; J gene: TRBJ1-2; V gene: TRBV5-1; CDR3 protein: CASSLDRPGQGDGYTF
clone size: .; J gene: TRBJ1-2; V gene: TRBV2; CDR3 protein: CASSTRGGYTF
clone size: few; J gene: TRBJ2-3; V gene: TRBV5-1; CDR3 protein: CASSITGQATDTQYF
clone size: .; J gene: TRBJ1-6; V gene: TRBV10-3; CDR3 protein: CAISETTGGNSPLHF
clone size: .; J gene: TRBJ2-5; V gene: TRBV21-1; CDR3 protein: CASSKALRGPETQYF
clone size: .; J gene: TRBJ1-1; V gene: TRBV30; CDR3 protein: CAWSIGTGGFEAFF
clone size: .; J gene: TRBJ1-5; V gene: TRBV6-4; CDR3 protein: CASSNPITSGGKHSNQPQHF
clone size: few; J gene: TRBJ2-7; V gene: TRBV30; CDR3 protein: CAWRDTYEQYF
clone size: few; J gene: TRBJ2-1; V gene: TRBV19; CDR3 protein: CASSTGDANEQFF
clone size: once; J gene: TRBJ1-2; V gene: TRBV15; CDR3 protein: CATSHRTGENGYTF
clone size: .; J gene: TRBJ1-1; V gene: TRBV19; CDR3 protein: CASTETTGGWTEAFF
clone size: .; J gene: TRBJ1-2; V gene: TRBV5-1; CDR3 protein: CASSARDRMRGYTF
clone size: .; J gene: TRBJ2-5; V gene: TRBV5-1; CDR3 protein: CASSLQTAQETQYF
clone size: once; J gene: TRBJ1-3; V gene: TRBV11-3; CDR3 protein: CASSYQPTPGNTIYF
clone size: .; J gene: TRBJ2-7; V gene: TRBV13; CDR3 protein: CASSPTGAGEQYF
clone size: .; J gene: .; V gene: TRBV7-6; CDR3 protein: CASSPHGGQGGYEQYF